This T cell receptor (beta chain) stems from a study of T cell responses to AZD1222 COVID-19 vaccine. General study points: Regions 160-218 and 743-854 held dominance among vaccine-associated CD4 TCRs, which spanned spike.

This CDR3 has 15 amino acids. V was clipped by 2 bases and J by 1 base, with 11 bases between them. CDR1 and CDR2 from the germline V gene are MNHEY and SVGEGT. Here immunoSEQ multiplex PCR was the method, and the copy in TCRdb shows in-frame clones only, minus some. The sample has 150,000 to 200,000 clones; roughly 91% are singletons. For this clone: No antigen is known for it.

The material was peripheral blood, obtained 28 days after the second dose of the MenACWY control vaccine. The J gene is TRBJ2-5, the V gene TRBV6-2 or TRBV6-3, with D possibly TRBD1 on 7 matching bases. The clonotype was recovered from an adult who received the MenACWY meningococcal vaccine as a control. The CDR3, as DNA: TGTGCCAGCAGTTACGGAGGGACAGCCCAAGAGACCCAGTACTTC. It translates to CASSYGGTAQETQYF.